Listed below are T cell receptor beta chains from one sample, sequenced in a study of Ad26.COV2.S vaccination and SARS-CoV-2 variants. Clones were sequenced by immunoSEQ multiplex PCR, and TCRdb holds only the in-frame ones, with some missing. In the table there are approximately 360,000 clones, around 82% of which are singletons. This specimen consisted of peripheral blood, obtained in a trial of Ad26.COV2.S vaccine versus placebo. Receptor source: a person between 18 and 59 years old who received the Ad26.COV2.S COVID-19 vaccine or a placebo. Each CDR3 is given with its conserved first and last residue. The order of the fields is V gene, D gene, J gene, clone size, CDR3 protein, CDR3 DNA. D genes are given only for firm matches. Expanded clones get a size class; other rows say once, few or many, or leave the size out.

v_gene: TRBV6-1
d_gene: NA
j_gene: TRBJ1-2
abundance: NA
CDR3aa: CASSEDLGYTF
CDR3nt: TGTGCCAGCAGTGAAGATCTTGGCTACACCTTC

v_gene: TRBV27
d_gene: TRBD2
j_gene: TRBJ2-3
abundance: NA
CDR3aa: CASSLLLAGGSTDTQYF
CDR3nt: TGTGCCAGCAGTTTATTACTAGCGGGGGGGAGCACAGATACGCAGTATTTT

v_gene: TRBV5-1
d_gene: NA
j_gene: TRBJ2-4
abundance: NA
CDR3aa: CASRAGSTENIQYF
CDR3nt: TGCGCCAGCAGAGCGGGTTCGACAGAAAACATTCAGTACTTC

v_gene: TRBV4-1
d_gene: NA
j_gene: TRBJ2-4
abundance: NA
CDR3aa: CASSQVWASKNIQYF
CDR3nt: TGCGCCAGCAGCCAAGTCTGGGCTAGCAAAAACATTCAGTACTTC

v_gene: TRBV4-2
d_gene: TRBD1
j_gene: TRBJ2-3
abundance: NA
CDR3aa: CASSQDRGFEGATKIDTQYF
CDR3nt: TGTGCCAGCAGCCAAGATCGGGGTTTCGAGGGGGCGACCAAAATAGATACGCAGTATTTT

v_gene: TRBV12-3/TRBV12-4
d_gene: NA
j_gene: TRBJ2-1
abundance: NA
CDR3aa: CASAQLGGQFF
CDR3nt: TGTGCCAGCGCCCAGTTGGGCGGGCAGTTCTTC

v_gene: TRBV2
d_gene: NA
j_gene: TRBJ2-3
abundance: NA
CDR3aa: CASCRTASTDTQYF
CDR3nt: TGTGCCAGCTGTAGGACAGCTAGCACAGATACGCAGTATTTT

v_gene: TRBV15
d_gene: NA
j_gene: TRBJ2-7
abundance: NA
CDR3aa: CATSRAGPWGHSSYEQYF
CDR3nt: TGTGCCACCAGCAGAGCCGGGCCGTGGGGACATAGCTCCTACGAGCAGTACTTC

v_gene: TRBV19
d_gene: NA
j_gene: TRBJ2-7
abundance: NA
CDR3aa: CASSIGGRGEQYF
CDR3nt: TGTGCCAGTAGTATCGGGGGAAGGGGCGAGCAGTACTTC

v_gene: TRBV18
d_gene: NA
j_gene: TRBJ2-5
abundance: NA
CDR3aa: CASSPNRGTETQYF
CDR3nt: TGTGCCAGCTCACCCAATAGAGGCACGGAGACCCAGTACTTC

v_gene: TRBV3-1/TRBV3-2
d_gene: TRBD1
j_gene: TRBJ2-1
abundance: NA
CDR3aa: CASSLNRGTPYNEQFF
CDR3nt: TGTGCCAGCAGCCTCAACAGGGGAACACCCTACAATGAGCAGTTCTTC

v_gene: TRBV27
d_gene: TRBD1
j_gene: TRBJ1-6
abundance: NA
CDR3aa: CASNPSTGHNSPLHF
CDR3nt: TGTGCCAGCAATCCTTCGACAGGGCATAATTCACCCCTCCACTTT

v_gene: TRBV7-3
d_gene: TRBD1
j_gene: TRBJ2-7
abundance: NA
CDR3aa: CASSITGGLSYEQYF
CDR3nt: TGTGCCAGCAGCATAACAGGGGGCCTCTCCTACGAGCAGTACTTC

v_gene: TRBV10-3
d_gene: NA
j_gene: TRBJ2-7
abundance: NA
CDR3aa: CAISAGSDEQYF
CDR3nt: TGTGCCATCAGTGCAGGGTCCGACGAGCAGTACTTC

v_gene: TRBV6-5
d_gene: NA
j_gene: TRBJ1-1
abundance: NA
CDR3aa: CASSYKVVTEAFF
CDR3nt: TGTGCCAGCAGTTATAAGGTTGTTACTGAAGCTTTCTTT

v_gene: TRBV2
d_gene: NA
j_gene: TRBJ1-2
abundance: NA
CDR3aa: CASSQGLDYGYTF
CDR3nt: TGTGCCAGCAGTCAGGGACTTGACTATGGCTACACCTTC

v_gene: TRBV5-5
d_gene: NA
j_gene: TRBJ1-5
abundance: NA
CDR3aa: CASSLRGYSNQPQHF
CDR3nt: TGTGCCAGCAGCTTGAGAGGGTATAGCAATCAGCCCCAGCATTTT

v_gene: TRBV7-3
d_gene: NA
j_gene: TRBJ2-3
abundance: NA
CDR3aa: CASSPGQTDTQYF
CDR3nt: TGTGCCAGCAGCCCAGGACAAACAGATACGCAGTATTTT

v_gene: TRBV2
d_gene: NA
j_gene: TRBJ1-6
abundance: once
CDR3aa: CASKNTKSSYNSPLHF
CDR3nt: TGTGCCAGCAAGAACACAAAGAGCTCCTATAATTCACCCCTCCACTTT

v_gene: TRBV5-1
d_gene: NA
j_gene: TRBJ1-3
abundance: NA
CDR3aa: CASSLDTGSGNTIYF
CDR3nt: TGCGCCAGCAGCTTAGACACCGGCTCTGGAAACACCATATATTTT

v_gene: TRBV5-1
d_gene: TRBD2
j_gene: TRBJ2-1
abundance: NA
CDR3aa: CASSPGLAVINEQFF
CDR3nt: TGCGCCAGCAGCCCAGGACTAGCGGTGATCAATGAGCAGTTCTTC

v_gene: TRBV5-4
d_gene: NA
j_gene: TRBJ1-1
abundance: NA
CDR3aa: CASSLREEVAFF
CDR3nt: TGTGCCAGCAGCTTGAGGGAAGAAGTAGCTTTCTTT

v_gene: TRBV4-1
d_gene: NA
j_gene: TRBJ1-2
abundance: NA
CDR3aa: CASSQDAPGHQGELF
CDR3nt: TGCGCCAGCAGCCAAGACGCCCCGGGACACCAAGGGGAGCTCTTC

v_gene: TRBV27
d_gene: TRBD2
j_gene: TRBJ2-1
abundance: NA
CDR3aa: CASGGRARSYNEQFF
CDR3nt: TGTGCCAGCGGGGGGAGGGCCAGATCCTACAATGAGCAGTTCTTC

v_gene: TRBV19
d_gene: NA
j_gene: TRBJ1-2
abundance: NA
CDR3aa: CASSSGRFLYTF
CDR3nt: TGTGCCAGTAGCTCAGGGAGGTTCCTCTACACCTTC

v_gene: TRBV18
d_gene: NA
j_gene: TRBJ1-3
abundance: few
CDR3aa: CASSPQKQGAVNTIYF
CDR3nt: TGTGCCAGCTCACCGCAAAAACAGGGTGCGGTAAACACCATATATTTT

v_gene: TRBV2
d_gene: NA
j_gene: TRBJ1-2
abundance: NA
CDR3aa: CASSPQTSYGYTF
CDR3nt: TGTGCCAGCAGTCCCCAGACGAGCTATGGCTACACCTTC

v_gene: TRBV7-3
d_gene: NA
j_gene: TRBJ1-2
abundance: NA
CDR3aa: CASSLTGPNNYGYTF
CDR3nt: TGTGCCAGCAGCTTGACCGGACCGAATAACTATGGCTACACCTTC

v_gene: TRBV25-1
d_gene: NA
j_gene: TRBJ2-2
abundance: NA
CDR3aa: CASSAYTGELFF
CDR3nt: TGTGCCAGCAGTGCTTACACCGGGGAGCTGTTTTTT

v_gene: TRBV2
d_gene: NA
j_gene: TRBJ2-1
abundance: NA
CDR3aa: CASLGGSYNEQFF
CDR3nt: TGTGCCAGCCTTGGGGGATCCTACAATGAGCAGTTCTTC

v_gene: TRBV5-1
d_gene: NA
j_gene: TRBJ1-3
abundance: NA
CDR3aa: CASSFSPSQIPGNTIYF
CDR3nt: TGCGCCAGCAGCTTCAGTCCTAGTCAAATACCTGGAAACACCATATATTTT

v_gene: TRBV2
d_gene: NA
j_gene: TRBJ2-2
abundance: few
CDR3aa: CASSAYQVGTGELFF
CDR3nt: TGTGCCAGCAGTGCCTATCAAGTGGGCACCGGGGAGCTGTTTTTT

v_gene: TRBV6-5
d_gene: TRBD1
j_gene: TRBJ1-2
abundance: NA
CDR3aa: CASGQGRYGYTF
CDR3nt: TGTGCCAGCGGACAGGGCCGCTATGGCTACACCTTC

v_gene: TRBV27
d_gene: TRBD1
j_gene: TRBJ1-6
abundance: few
CDR3aa: CASSLLPPGQGFNSPLHF
CDR3nt: TGTGCCAGCAGTTTACTGCCCCCGGGACAGGGATTCAATTCACCCCTCCACTTT

v_gene: TRBV4-3
d_gene: TRBD1
j_gene: TRBJ2-1
abundance: NA
CDR3aa: CASSQERRQGFSYNEQFF
CDR3nt: TGCGCCAGCAGCCAAGAGCGCCGACAGGGCTTCTCCTACAATGAGCAGTTCTTC

v_gene: TRBV4-3
d_gene: NA
j_gene: TRBJ1-5
abundance: NA
CDR3aa: CASSQDRQVPQHF
CDR3nt: TGCGCCAGCAGCCAAGACAGGCAAGTACCCCAGCATTTT

v_gene: TRBV27
d_gene: NA
j_gene: TRBJ2-5
abundance: NA
CDR3aa: CASSPRLLQETQYF
CDR3nt: TGTGCCAGCAGTCCCAGACTACTCCAAGAGACCCAGTACTTC

v_gene: TRBV6-5
d_gene: NA
j_gene: TRBJ1-5
abundance: NA
CDR3aa: CASSSGYKDQPQHF
CDR3nt: TGTGCCAGCAGTTCAGGGTACAAGGATCAGCCCCAGCATTTT

v_gene: TRBV27
d_gene: NA
j_gene: TRBJ2-1
abundance: NA
CDR3aa: CASSLWSNNEQFF
CDR3nt: TGTGCCAGCAGTTTATGGTCGAACAATGAGCAGTTCTTC

v_gene: TRBV2
d_gene: TRBD1
j_gene: TRBJ1-5
abundance: NA
CDR3aa: CASSPNRGGSNQPQHF
CDR3nt: TGTGCCAGCAGCCCCAACAGGGGCGGAAGCAATCAGCCCCAGCATTTT

v_gene: TRBV18
d_gene: NA
j_gene: TRBJ2-2
abundance: few
CDR3aa: CASSPPNTGELFF
CDR3nt: TGTGCCAGCTCACCACCGAACACCGGGGAGCTGTTTTTT

v_gene: TRBV12-3/TRBV12-4
d_gene: NA
j_gene: TRBJ1-1
abundance: once
CDR3aa: CASSFPPTEAFF
CDR3nt: TGTGCCAGCAGTTTCCCTCCCACTGAAGCTTTCTTT

v_gene: TRBV6-5
d_gene: NA
j_gene: TRBJ1-2
abundance: NA
CDR3aa: CASSYFSQDGYTF
CDR3nt: TGTGCCAGCAGTTACTTCTCTCAGGATGGCTACACCTTC

v_gene: TRBV18
d_gene: NA
j_gene: TRBJ2-1
abundance: NA
CDR3aa: CASSPNSLAHNPGEQFF
CDR3nt: TGTGCCAGCTCACCGAACTCACTAGCCCATAACCCGGGGGAGCAGTTCTTC

v_gene: TRBV19
d_gene: NA
j_gene: TRBJ2-7
abundance: NA
CDR3aa: CASSVQEGGPYEQYF
CDR3nt: TGTGCCAGTAGTGTCCAAGAGGGGGGCCCCTACGAGCAGTACTTC

v_gene: TRBV14
d_gene: NA
j_gene: TRBJ2-2
abundance: NA
CDR3aa: CASSQDWAGELFF
CDR3nt: TGTGCCAGCAGCCAAGACTGGGCCGGGGAGCTGTTTTTT

v_gene: TRBV10-1
d_gene: NA
j_gene: TRBJ1-5
abundance: NA
CDR3aa: CASSAGYRQPQHF
CDR3nt: TGCGCCAGCAGTGCAGGGTATCGACAGCCCCAGCATTTT

v_gene: TRBV5-6
d_gene: TRBD1
j_gene: TRBJ1-4
abundance: NA
CDR3aa: CASSLWDRRFEKLFF
CDR3nt: TGTGCCAGCAGCCTGTGGGACAGGCGGTTCGAAAAACTGTTTTTT

v_gene: TRBV2
d_gene: TRBD1
j_gene: TRBJ1-1
abundance: NA
CDR3aa: CASSGQGGGTEAFF
CDR3nt: TGTGCCAGCAGTGGACAGGGGGGGGGCACTGAAGCTTTCTTT

v_gene: TRBV5-1
d_gene: NA
j_gene: TRBJ1-1
abundance: NA
CDR3aa: CASSLGDISTEAFF
CDR3nt: TGCGCCAGCAGCTTGGGGGACATATCCACTGAAGCTTTCTTT

v_gene: TRBV27
d_gene: TRBD2
j_gene: TRBJ2-7
abundance: NA
CDR3aa: CASSVSGRGVYEQYF
CDR3nt: TGTGCCAGCAGCGTGAGCGGGAGGGGCGTCTACGAGCAGTACTTC